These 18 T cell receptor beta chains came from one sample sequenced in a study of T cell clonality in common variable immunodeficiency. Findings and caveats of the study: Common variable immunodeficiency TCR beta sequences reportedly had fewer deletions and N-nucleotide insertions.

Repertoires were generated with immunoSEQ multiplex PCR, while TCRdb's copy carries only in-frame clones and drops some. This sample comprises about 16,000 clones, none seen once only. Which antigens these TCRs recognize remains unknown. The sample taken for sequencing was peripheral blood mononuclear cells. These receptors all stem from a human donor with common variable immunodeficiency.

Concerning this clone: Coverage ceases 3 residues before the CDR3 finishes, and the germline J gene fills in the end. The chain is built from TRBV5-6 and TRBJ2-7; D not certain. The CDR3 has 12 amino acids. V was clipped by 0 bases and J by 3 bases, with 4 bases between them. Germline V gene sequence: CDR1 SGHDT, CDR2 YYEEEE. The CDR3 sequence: CASSLVSYEQYF. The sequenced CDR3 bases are TGTGCCAGCAGCTTGGTTAGCTACGAG.

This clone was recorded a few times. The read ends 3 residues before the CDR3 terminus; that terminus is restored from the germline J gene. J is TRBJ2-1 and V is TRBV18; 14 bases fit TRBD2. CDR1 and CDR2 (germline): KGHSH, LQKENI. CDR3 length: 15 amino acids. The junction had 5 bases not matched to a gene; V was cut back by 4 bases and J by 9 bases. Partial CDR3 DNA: TGTGCCAGCTCACAGACTAGCGGGGGGGCTAGTGAG. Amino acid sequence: CASSQTSGGASE. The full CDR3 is CASSQTSGGASEQFF.

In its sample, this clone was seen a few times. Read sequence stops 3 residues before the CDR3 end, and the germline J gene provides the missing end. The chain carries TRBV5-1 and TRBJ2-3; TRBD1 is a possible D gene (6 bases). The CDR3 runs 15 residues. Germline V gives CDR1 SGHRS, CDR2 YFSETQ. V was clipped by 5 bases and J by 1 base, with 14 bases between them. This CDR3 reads CASSRQVARTDTQYF. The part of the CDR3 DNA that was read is TGCGCCAGCAGTCGACAGGTCGCGCGCACAGATACG.

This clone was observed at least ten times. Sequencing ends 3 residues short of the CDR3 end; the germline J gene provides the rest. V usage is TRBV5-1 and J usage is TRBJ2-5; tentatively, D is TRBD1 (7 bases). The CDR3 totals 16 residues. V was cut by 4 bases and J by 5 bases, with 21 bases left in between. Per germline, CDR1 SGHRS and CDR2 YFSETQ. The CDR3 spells CASSLRGAGPWETQYF. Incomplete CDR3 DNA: TGCGCCAGCAGCCTCAGGGGGGCGGGGCCCTGGGAGACC.

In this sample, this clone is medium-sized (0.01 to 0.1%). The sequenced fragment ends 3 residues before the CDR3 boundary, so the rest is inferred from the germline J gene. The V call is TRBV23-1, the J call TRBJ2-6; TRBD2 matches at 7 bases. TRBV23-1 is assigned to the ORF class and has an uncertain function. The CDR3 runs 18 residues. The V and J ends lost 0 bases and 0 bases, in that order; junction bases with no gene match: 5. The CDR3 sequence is CASSQSGGGSSGANVLTF. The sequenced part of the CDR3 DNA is TGCGCCAGCAGTCAATCCGGGGGAGGGAGCTCTGGGGCCAACGTC.

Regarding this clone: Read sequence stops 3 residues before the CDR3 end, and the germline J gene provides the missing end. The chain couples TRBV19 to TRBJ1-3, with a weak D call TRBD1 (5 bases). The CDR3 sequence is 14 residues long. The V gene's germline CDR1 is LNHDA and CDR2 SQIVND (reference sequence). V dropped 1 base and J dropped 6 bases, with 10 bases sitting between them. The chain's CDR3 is CASSIAGHQNTIYF. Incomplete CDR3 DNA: TGTGCCAGTAGTATAGCCGGACATCAAAACACC.

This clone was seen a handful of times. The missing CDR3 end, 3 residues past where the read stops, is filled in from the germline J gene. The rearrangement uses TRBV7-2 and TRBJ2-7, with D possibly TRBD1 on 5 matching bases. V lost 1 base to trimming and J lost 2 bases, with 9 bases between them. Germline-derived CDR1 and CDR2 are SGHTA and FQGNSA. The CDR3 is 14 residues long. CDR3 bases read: TGTGCCAGCAGCTTAGACAAAGGGGCCTACGAG. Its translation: CASSLDKGAYE. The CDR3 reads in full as CASSLDKGAYEQYF. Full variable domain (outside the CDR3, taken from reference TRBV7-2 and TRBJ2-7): GAGVSQSPSNKVTEKGKDVELRCDPISGHTALYWYRQSLGQGLEFLIYFQGNSAPDKSGLPSDRFSAERTGGSVSTLTIQRTQQEDSAVYLCASSLDKGAYEQYFGPGTRLTVT.

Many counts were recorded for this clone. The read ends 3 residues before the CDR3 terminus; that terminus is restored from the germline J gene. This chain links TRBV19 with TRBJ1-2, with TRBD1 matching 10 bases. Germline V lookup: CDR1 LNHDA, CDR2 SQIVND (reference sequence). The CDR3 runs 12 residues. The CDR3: CASSIRTGGYTF. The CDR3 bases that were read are TGTGCCAGTAGTATTCGGACAGGGGGT.

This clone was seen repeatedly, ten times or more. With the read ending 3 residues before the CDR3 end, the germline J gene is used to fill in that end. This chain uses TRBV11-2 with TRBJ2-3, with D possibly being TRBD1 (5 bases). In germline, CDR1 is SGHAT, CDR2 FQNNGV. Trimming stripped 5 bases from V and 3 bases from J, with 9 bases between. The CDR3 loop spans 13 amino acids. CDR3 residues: CASSVAGTDTQYF. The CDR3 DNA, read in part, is TGTGCCAGCAGCGTCGCAGGGACAGATACG.

The DNA read from the CDR3 is TGTGCCAGCAGTGAAGCGCTACAAGGGGTAGGGCCC. Translated: CASSEALQGVGP. The CDR3 in full is CASSEALQGVGPLHF. The chain joins TRBV2 to TRBJ1-6; weak D call: TRBD1 (5 bases). The read terminates 3 residues ahead of where the CDR3 ends, so the germline J gene completes it. Germline-derived CDR1 and CDR2 are SNHLY and FYNNEI. The CDR3 consists of 15 residues.

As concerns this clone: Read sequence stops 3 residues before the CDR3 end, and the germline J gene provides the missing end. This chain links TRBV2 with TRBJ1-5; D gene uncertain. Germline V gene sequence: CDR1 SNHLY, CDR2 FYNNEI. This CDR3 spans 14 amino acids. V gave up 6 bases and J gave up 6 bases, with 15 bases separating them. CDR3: CASSPSKVVQPQHF. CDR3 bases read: TGTGCCAGCAGCCCCTCAAAGGTGGTTCAGCCC.

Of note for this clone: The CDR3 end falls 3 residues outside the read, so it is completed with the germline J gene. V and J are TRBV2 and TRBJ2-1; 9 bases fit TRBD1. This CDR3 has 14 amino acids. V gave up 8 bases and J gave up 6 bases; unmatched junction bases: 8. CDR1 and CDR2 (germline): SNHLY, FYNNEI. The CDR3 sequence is CASGVDRGFNEQFF. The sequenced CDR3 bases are TGTGCCAGCGGAGTGGACAGGGGTTTCAATGAG.

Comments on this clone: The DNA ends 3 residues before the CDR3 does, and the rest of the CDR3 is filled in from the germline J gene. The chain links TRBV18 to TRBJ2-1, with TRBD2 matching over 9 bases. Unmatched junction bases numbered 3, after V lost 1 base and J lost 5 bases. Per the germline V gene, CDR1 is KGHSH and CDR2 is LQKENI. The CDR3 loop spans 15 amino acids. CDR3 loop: CASSPLTSGNNEQFF. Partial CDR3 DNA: TGTGCCAGCTCACCACTGACTAGCGGTAACAATGAG.

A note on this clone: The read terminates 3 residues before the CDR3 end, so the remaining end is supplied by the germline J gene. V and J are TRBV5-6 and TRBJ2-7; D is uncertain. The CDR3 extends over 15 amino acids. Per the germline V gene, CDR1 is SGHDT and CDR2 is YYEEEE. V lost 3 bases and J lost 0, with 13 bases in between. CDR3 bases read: TGTGCCAGCAGCTCGGAGCGTCGGGTCTCCTACGAG. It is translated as CASSSERRVSYE. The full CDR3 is CASSSERRVSYEQYF.

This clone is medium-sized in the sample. The CDR3 bases that were read are TGTGCCAGCAGCGCTAACACAGTGAACACTGAA. This translates into CASSANTVNTE. The complete CDR3 sequence is CASSANTVNTEAFF. This chain links TRBV2 with TRBJ1-1; D is ambiguous. Read sequence stops 3 residues before the CDR3 end, and the germline J gene provides the missing end. Germline CDR1 is SNHLY and CDR2 is FYNNEI. This CDR3 has 14 residues. Trimming cost V 6 bases and J 0 bases, with 11 bases left between them.

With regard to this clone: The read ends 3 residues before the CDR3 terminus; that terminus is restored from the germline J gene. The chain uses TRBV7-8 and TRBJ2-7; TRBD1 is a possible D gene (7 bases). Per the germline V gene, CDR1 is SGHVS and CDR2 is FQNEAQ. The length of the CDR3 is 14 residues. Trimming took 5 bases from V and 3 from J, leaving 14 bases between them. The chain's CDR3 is CASSIRRDSYEQYF. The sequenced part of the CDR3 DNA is TGTGCCAGCAGCATTAGGCGGGACAGCTACGAG.

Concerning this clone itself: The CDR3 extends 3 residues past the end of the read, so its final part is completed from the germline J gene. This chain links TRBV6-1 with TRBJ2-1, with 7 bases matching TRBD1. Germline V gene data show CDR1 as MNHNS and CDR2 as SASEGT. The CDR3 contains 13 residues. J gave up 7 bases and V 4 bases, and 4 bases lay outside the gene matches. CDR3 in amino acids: CASSARGLNEQFF. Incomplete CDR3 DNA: TGTGCCAGCAGTGCTAGGGGGCTTAATGAG.

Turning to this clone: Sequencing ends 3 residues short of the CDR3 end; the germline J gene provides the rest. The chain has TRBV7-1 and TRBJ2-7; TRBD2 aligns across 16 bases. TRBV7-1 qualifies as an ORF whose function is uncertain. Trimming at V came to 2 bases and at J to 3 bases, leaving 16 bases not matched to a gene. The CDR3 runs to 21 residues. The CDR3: CASSSNSGGLAGGPVLYEQYF. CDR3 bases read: TGTGCCAGCAGCTCAAATTCTGGGGGACTAGCGGGGGGGCCGGTACTCTACGAG.